These T cell receptor beta chains were read from a single sample in a study of blood T cell repertoires in COVID-19. Profiled with immunoSEQ multiplex PCR; TCRdb holds only in-frame clones, not every one. This table holds roughly 370,000 clones, around nine tenths found once. Sequencing was performed on PBMCs or T cells enriched from blood (not recorded which). These TCRs come from a woman between 45 and 60 years old who had recovered from COVID-19. CDR3s include the opening cysteine and the closing phenylalanine or tryptophan. D genes are given only for firm matches. A row's size may be missing; if present it is once, few, many or a size class.

d_gene | j_gene | abundance | v_gene | CDR3nt | CDR3aa
- | TRBJ1-5 | - | TRBV5-5 | TGTGCCAGCAGCTTGGCCGCAGCGTCCCCTCAGCCCCAGCATTTT | CASSLAAASPQPQHF
- | TRBJ2-1 | - | TRBV7-3 | TGTGCCAGTTCTCTGGGTCCAGGCAATGAGCAGTTCTTC | CASSLGPGNEQFF
TRBD1 | TRBJ2-2 | once | TRBV5-1 | TGCGCCAGCAGCTCTGGACAGGGCCTAAACACCGGGGAGCTGTTTTTT | CASSSGQGLNTGELFF
TRBD1 | TRBJ1-5 | - | TRBV19 | TGTGCCAGTAGTAGCCAAACAGGGGTTCAGCCCCAGCATTTT | CASSSQTGVQPQHF
- | TRBJ2-3 | - | TRBV7-2 | TGTGCCAGCAGCTTAGCCAAGGAGGATACGCAGTATTTT | CASSLAKEDTQYF
- | TRBJ2-1 | few | TRBV5-1 | TGCGCCAGCAGCTTGAGCGCAGGGGTAACGAGGGAGCAGTTCTTC | CASSLSAGVTREQFF
TRBD1 | TRBJ1-6 | - | TRBV9 | TGTGCCAGCAGCGTAGAAGGGACAGGGACCTCACCCCTCCACTTT | CASSVEGTGTSPLHF
TRBD2 | TRBJ2-7 | - | TRBV5-1 | TGCGCCAGCAGCTTGGATCCACTAGCGGGGGTCTCCTACGAGCAGTACTTC | CASSLDPLAGVSYEQYF
TRBD2 | TRBJ2-3 | once | TRBV19 | TGTGCCAGTAGTGAAACTAGCGGGGGACTCACACATACGCAGTATTTT | CASSETSGGLTHTQYF
- | TRBJ2-7 | - | TRBV7-6 | TGTGCCAGCAGCTTGACACTTACCTACGAGCAGTACTTC | CASSLTLTYEQYF
- | TRBJ2-7 | - | TRBV30 | TGTGCCTTCTCGGTCTCCTACGAGCAGTACTTC | CAFSVSYEQYF
- | TRBJ1-5 | - | TRBV5-1 | TGCGCCAGCAGCCTTGGACAAAGTAACCAGCCCCAGCATTTT | CASSLGQSNQPQHF
- | TRBJ1-6 | few | TRBV9 | TGTGCCAGCAGCGAGGCTGTAGGAGGGGTTGGTTCACCCCTCCACTTT | CASSEAVGGVGSPLHF
- | TRBJ1-3 | once | TRBV6-1 | TGTGCCAGCAGTGAAGGCGGGTACTCTGGAAACACCATATATTTT | CASSEGGYSGNTIYF
- | TRBJ1-1 | - | TRBV3-1/TRBV3-2 | TGTGCCAGCAGACAGGTGGAGAACACTGAAGCTTTCTTT | CASRQVENTEAFF
- | TRBJ1-4 | - | TRBV10-1 | TGCGCCAGCAGGGGGTTTGGTCAGGGTAAGAAAAAACTGTTTTTT | CASRGFGQGKKKLFF
- | TRBJ1-1 | - | TRBV27 | TGTGCCAGCAGTTCGGCGGGGGTCATGAACACTGAAGCTTTCTTT | CASSSAGVMNTEAFF
- | TRBJ2-1 | - | TRBV6-4 | TGTGCCAGCAGTGACTCGAGCCTTCTCAATGAGCAGTTCTTC | CASSDSSLLNEQFF
TRBD1 | TRBJ1-3 | - | TRBV27 | TGTGCCAGCAGTTTACAGGGGGCAACTGGAAACACCATATATTTT | CASSLQGATGNTIYF
TRBD1 | TRBJ2-5 | few | TRBV27 | TGTGCCAGCAGTAGGACAGGGGGCGGGGGGAAGACCCAGTACTTC | CASSRTGGGGKTQYF
- | TRBJ1-5 | - | TRBV6-5 | TGTGCCAGCTCGGGGGGAAATCAGCCCCAGCATTTT | CASSGGNQPQHF
- | TRBJ1-3 | - | TRBV5-1 | TGCGCCAGCAGCGGCGGGACCAACTCTGGAAACACCATATATTTT | CASSGGTNSGNTIYF
- | TRBJ1-2 | - | TRBV9 | TGTGCCAGCAGCCTTCCTGGGGCGGAACAGAGTCTCGGGGGCTACACCTTC | CASSLPGAEQSLGGYTF
TRBD1 | TRBJ1-1 | - | TRBV14 | TGTGCCAGCAGCCCCTTACAGGGGGCTCGCGCTGAAGCTTTCTTT | CASSPLQGARAEAFF
- | TRBJ1-1 | - | TRBV3-1/TRBV3-2 | TGTGCCAGCAGAAAAACAGGTAGTATTACTGAAGCTTTCTTT | CASRKTGSITEAFF
- | TRBJ1-3 | - | TRBV19 | TGTGCCAGTAGTATAGGTTCACCGGGAACTGGAAACACCATATATTTT | CASSIGSPGTGNTIYF
- | TRBJ2-7 | - | TRBV27 | TGTGCCAGCAGTTTCTTCGGATGGGGCGCAGGGTCCAACGACGAGCAGTACTTC | CASSFFGWGAGSNDEQYF
- | TRBJ2-5 | - | TRBV5-1 | TGCGCCAGCAGCTTGGGACAACAAGAGACCCAGTACTTC | CASSLGQQETQYF
- | TRBJ2-7 | - | TRBV9 | TGTGCCAGCAGCTCTAGTCCGGGAACCACGGACGAGCAGTACTTC | CASSSSPGTTDEQYF
- | TRBJ1-1 | - | TRBV12-3/TRBV12-4 | TGTGCCAGCAGCCCCGACAGAAATGAAGCTTTCTTT | CASSPDRNEAFF
TRBD1 | TRBJ1-1 | - | TRBV9 | TGTGCCAGCAGCCCCAGACAGGGAGGAACGAACACTGAAGCTTTCTTT | CASSPRQGGTNTEAFF
- | TRBJ2-1 | - | TRBV18 | TGTGCCAGCTCACCGGAGCGTCAGGGGAACAATGAGCAGTTCTTC | CASSPERQGNNEQFF
- | TRBJ2-5 | - | TRBV7-3 | TGTGCCAGCAGCTTCGTGGGGCCGGAGACCCAGTACTTC | CASSFVGPETQYF
- | TRBJ1-3 | - | TRBV15 | TGTGCCACCAGCCGGCTAGACCCGACCGGATCTGGAAACACCATATATTTT | CATSRLDPTGSGNTIYF
TRBD2 | TRBJ2-2 | - | TRBV27 | TGTGCCAGCAGTTCTAGCGGGGGGAGCTACACCGGGGAGCTGTTTTTT | CASSSSGGSYTGELFF
- | TRBJ2-7 | - | TRBV29-1 | TGCAGCGTTGAAGCGCAGCAGGGTGGCTACGAGCAGTACTTC | CSVEAQQGGYEQYF
- | TRBJ1-2 | - | TRBV19 | TGTGCCAGTAGTATCGCCAGGCATGGCTACACCTTC | CASSIARHGYTF
- | TRBJ1-2 | once | TRBV2 | TGTGCCAGCAGTGAGGGGGCAGGGCTGAGCTATGGCTACACCTTC | CASSEGAGLSYGYTF
TRBD2 | TRBJ2-3 | - | TRBV4-3 | TGCGCCAGCAGCCTGGGACTAGCGGGGTTTGGGGCAGATACGCAGTATTTT | CASSLGLAGFGADTQYF
- | TRBJ1-2 | - | TRBV7-8 | TGTGCCAGCAGCTTAATGTTCCAGACAGTTAACTATGGCTACACCTTC | CASSLMFQTVNYGYTF
- | TRBJ2-4 | - | TRBV6-5 | TGTGCCAGCAGACTCCGACAGGGACTCAAAAACATTCAGTACTTC | CASRLRQGLKNIQYF